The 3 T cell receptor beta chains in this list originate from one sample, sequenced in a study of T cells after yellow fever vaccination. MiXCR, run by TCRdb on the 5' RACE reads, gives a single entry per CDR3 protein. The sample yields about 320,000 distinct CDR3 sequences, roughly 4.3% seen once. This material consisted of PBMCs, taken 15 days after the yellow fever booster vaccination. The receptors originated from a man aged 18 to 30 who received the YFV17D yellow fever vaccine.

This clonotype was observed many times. Here the CDR3 DNA reads TGCGCCAGCCGGCTCAGCTCCTACAATGAGCAGTTCTTC. It yields the protein CASRLSSYNEQFF. V usage is TRBV5-1 and J usage is TRBJ2-1; the D is unclear. Trimming pared 7 bases from V and 0 bases from J, leaving 8 bases between. Germline V gives CDR1 SGHRS, CDR2 YFSETQ. The CDR3 sequence is 13 residues long. Full variable domain (rest looked up from reference TRBV5-1 and TRBJ2-1): KAGVTQTPRYLIKTRGQQVTLSCSPISGHRSVSWYQQTPGQGLQFLFEYFSETQRNKGNFPGRFSGRQFSNSRSEMNVSTLELGDSALYLCASRLSSYNEQFFGPGTRLTVL.

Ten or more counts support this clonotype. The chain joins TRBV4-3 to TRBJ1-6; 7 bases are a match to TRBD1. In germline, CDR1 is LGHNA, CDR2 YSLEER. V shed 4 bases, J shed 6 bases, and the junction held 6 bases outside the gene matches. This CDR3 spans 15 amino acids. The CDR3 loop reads CASSLGDRLNSPLHF. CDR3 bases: TGCGCCAGCAGCCTGGGGGACAGACTTAATTCACCCCTCCACTTT.

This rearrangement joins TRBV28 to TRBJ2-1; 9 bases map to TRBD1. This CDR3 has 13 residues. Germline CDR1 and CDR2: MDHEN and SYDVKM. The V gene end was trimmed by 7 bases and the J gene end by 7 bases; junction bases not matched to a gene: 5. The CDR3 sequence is CASNYRGRNEQFF. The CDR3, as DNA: TGTGCCAGCAACTACAGGGGGCGAAATGAGCAGTTCTTC.